Given below is one T cell receptor (beta chain) in context. Its antigen remains unidentified. The data were produced by immunoSEQ multiplex PCR, yet TCRdb's version contains in-frame clones alone and is incomplete. The repertoire holds under 150,000 clones, with approximately 94% as singletons. The sequenced cases were selected for having the highest brain T cell transcript signatures. Before surgery, patients took at least one anti-epileptic drug. Germline loops: CDR1 WSHSY, CDR2 SAAADI. The CDR3 sequence is 13 residues long. V lost 2 bases, J lost 1 base, and 6 bases lay in between. This sample was taken from a study of brain T cells in children with intractable seizures. The study's findings and limits: Viral specificity was inferred only from CDR3 similarity; HCMV serostatus was unknown.

The chain employs TRBV10-2 and TRBJ2-7; D remains unclear. Sequenced here: peripheral blood, sampled at surgery. The TCR sequence derives from a boy younger than two with hemimegalencephaly and intractable seizures. The CDR3 DNA reads TGCGCCAGCAGTGAGCTGATTTCCTACGAGCAGTACTTC. This translates into CASSELISYEQYF.